This entry is about one TCR beta chain. This clonotype has a handful of counts. The specificity of this receptor is unknown. This CDR3 is missing its conserved last phenylalanine or tryptophan, likely due to a read error. Systemically healthy Caucasian individuals from Russia, around 39 in total and aged roughly 6 to 100 years, were included as donors. Each donor gave 8.5 to 10 milliliters of peripheral blood, collected into EDTA-treated Vacutainer tubes. PBMCs were isolated by Ficoll-Paque density-gradient centrifugation, with at least 7 million obtained per sample. Total RNA, at least 5.5 micrograms per sample, was extracted from PBMCs with Trizol reagent. For every donor, flow cytometry on a PBMC aliquot measured the percentage of naive CD45RAhigh/CD27high T cells. The library was obtained by 5' RACE. Sequencer: Illumina HiSeq 2500. A second PCR of about 7 to 12 cycles was run with a J-beta primer mix and a sample-barcoded 5' primer. A template-switch 5' adaptor carrying 12 random nucleotides introduced a unique molecular identifier onto each TCR beta cDNA molecule. Each sample yielded at least 3 million CDR3-containing paired-end reads. All of the RNA was converted into first-strand cDNA using the Mint cDNA synthesis kit, with a TRBC-specific oligonucleotide serving as the primer. Following uracil-DNA glycosylase treatment, a first 18-cycle PCR with universal primers M1SS and BC2_uni_R was performed on all cDNA. Turning to the authors' computational methods: For normalization, 1 million high-quality reads, each with a distinct molecular identifier, were randomly selected from each sample. Instead of being binned into consensus sequences, reads that shared molecular identifiers were thrown out. MiTCR, set to a Q25 quality threshold and the strictest error-elimination algorithm, was used for CDR3 identification, clonotype clustering and error correction. A nonparametric unseen species model using Euler transformation provided a lower-bound estimate of total TCR beta diversity. Starting from the raw public reads, TCRdb applied fastp trimming at Q25, assembled clones with MiXCR and retained in-frame beta chains. Rows are combined by CDR3 protein, so each entry shows the most common genes and DNA. In this record, the V and J calls reflect TCRdb's handling and not the investigators' own analysis. The sample table records around 1,000,000 distinct CDR3 sequences; almost 25% of these occur just once. The top ten clonotypes cover approximately 0.7% of the sample.

The CDR3 length is 15 residues, termini included. Just CDR3 DNA is preserved here, 45 bases in frame from base 1. V lost 4 bases and J lost 4 bases; the stretch between them is 16 bases long. CDR1 and CDR2 are read off the germline V gene (reference sequence) as MNHEY and SMNVEV. This record comes from a study of blood T cells in healthy people across ages (dated by TCRdb to the mid-2010s). In the study overall: Template switching captured roughly one uniquely barcoded TCR beta cDNA molecule per two T cells in model experiments. The donors were divided into four age groups: young (average around 17 years), middle-aged (around 41), aged (about 56) and long-lived (about 79). The study analyzed two additional independent replicas of 1 million unique cDNA reads from the same blood draw for two donors, one aged 18 to 30 and one aged 80 or older. Using deep sequencing normalized with unique cDNA molecular identifiers, the study measured how TCR beta repertoire diversity changes with age. Points the paper makes about the study in general: Conclusive comparison of naive and antigen-experienced compartments was prevented by the profiling of bulk unsorted PBMCs. The long-lived group showed more naive CD4+ T cells, fewer expanded clones and increased TCR diversity than the aged group, suggesting age selection. Total diversity estimates from one million sequenced T cells were considered lower bounds and underestimates. Because donor CMV infection status was unknown, age-related changes in expanded clonotypes were potentially confounded. Observed TCR beta diversity correlated strongly with the percentage of naive T cells measured by flow cytometry. Observed TCR beta diversity per million T cells fell roughly linearly with age, and a significant reduction was already apparent by age roughly 40.

These data were also reused for a study on T cells of mothers and their children. As described in the second report: Donors were nine systemically healthy Caucasian individuals: three mothers and their six children. cDNA synthesis consumed the entire amount of extracted RNA, loaded at around 1.4 ug RNA in each 15 ul reaction. In the second PCR, the M1S primer introduced both the sample barcodes and 2-4 random nucleotides. Over 9.5 million TCR beta CDR3 reads came from each mother, compared with approximately 2.8 million reads from each child. TCR recombination output is similarly shaped by thymic selection in related and unrelated pairs, with a minor effect exerted by inherited differences. Related mother-child pairs always showed normalized repertoire overlap that was slightly higher than in unrelated mother-child pairs, though the difference was never significant. No persistent microchimeric T cell clones were detected, at a sensitivity of about 100 clones per million clonotypes. In the study, deep NGS was used to compare the TCR beta repertoires of mothers and children, and features distinguishing related mother-child pairs from unrelated individuals were sought. The mean age was about 40 +/- 4 years for the mothers and roughly 11 +/- 4 years for the children. After adapters were ligated using NEBNext reagents, the libraries underwent 100+100 nt paired-end sequencing on an Illumina HiSeq 2000. Mother and child libraries were prepared a month apart and sequenced in separate runs to prevent cross-contamination. Each donor had between roughly 450,000 and 2,100,000 distinct TCR beta clonotypes identified. Naive TCR beta clonotypes were estimated from low-frequency clonotypes matched to each donor's FACS-determined naive share, without sorting.

The chain links TRBV27 with TRBJ1-2; TRBD1 is a possible D gene, resting on 6 matching bases. The sequence was collected from a girl aged 2 to 9 in good health. Sequencing used blood. The DNA sequence is as follows: TGTGCCAGCAGTTCCAATCCCAGGGGCTTCTATGGCTACACCCTC. Translated, it reads CASSSNPRGFYGYTL.